The 12 T cell receptor beta chains presented below share a single source sample, sequenced in a study of T cell responses to AZD1222 COVID-19 vaccine (dated by TCRdb to about 2021). Libraries were made using the immunoSEQ multiplex PCR assay. In TCRdb, the immuneACCESS table is reduced to in-frame sequences with V and J assigned. These tables do not hold every clone; where another copy was compared, an unresolved V gene accounts for under half, and the others remain unexplained. Within this sample are 200,000 to 250,000 clones, with roughly 94% of them counted one time only. About 1.5% of the sample is taken by the ten largest. The intended sense of this specimen's time point label: about 28 days (+/-7) after the second vaccine dose. In the paper's terms, the treatment or condition label means: meningococcal conjugate vaccine given as trial control. This material consisted of peripheral blood, taken 28 days after the second dose of the MenACWY control vaccine. These receptors were obtained from an adult who received the MenACWY meningococcal vaccine as a control.

The rearrangement joins TRBV5-4 to TRBJ2-3; a weak D match, TRBD1 (6 bases). V shed 2 bases and J shed 1 base, with 8 bases lying between them. The CDR3 extends over 14 amino acids. The germline CDR1 and CDR2 sequences are SGHNT and YYREEE (reference sequence). The CDR3 DNA reads as TGTGCCAGCAGCTTCAGGGGCGGCACAGATACGCAGTATTTT. This encodes CASSFRGGTDTQYF.

The chain links TRBV27 to TRBJ2-1; 9 bases map to TRBD1. The CDR3 totals 16 residues. Germline CDR1 and CDR2: MNHEY and SMNVEV (reference sequence). V trimming: 9 bases; J trimming: 3 bases; junction bases outside the gene matches: 12. The CDR3 loop is CASRVSQGALYNEQFF. CDR3 coding DNA: TGTGCCAGTCGAGTATCACAGGGGGCCCTCTACAATGAGCAGTTCTTC.

V gene TRBV28 combines with J gene TRBJ2-7; 7 nucleotides agree with TRBD2. J gave up 4 bases and V 2 bases, and 5 bases lay outside the gene matches. The CDR3 is made up of 14 amino acids. Germline V lookup: CDR1 MDHEN, CDR2 SYDVKM. The CDR3 loop reads CASSLGGRGYEQYF. Written as DNA, the CDR3 is TGTGCCAGCAGTTTAGGGGGGAGGGGTTACGAGCAGTACTTC.

The rearrangement joins TRBV5-6 to TRBJ1-2; D ambiguous. This CDR3 region has 16 residues. Looked up from germline, CDR1 is SGHDT and CDR2 is YYEEEE. Deletions cut 9 bases from V and 0 bases from J, with 21 bases between. CDR3 bases: TGTGCCACTCGAAGGGCAAGGTTGTTAGCTAACTATGGCTACACCTTC. Translating gives CATRRARLLANYGYTF. The complete variable domain, with remaining parts taken from reference TRBV5-6 and TRBJ1-2, reads DAGVTQSPTHLIKTRGQQVTLRCSPKSGHDTVSWYQQALGQGPQFIFQYYEEEERQRGNFPDRFSGHQFPNYSSELNVNALLLGDSALYLCATRRARLLANYGYTFGSGTRLTVV.

J is TRBJ2-3 and V is TRBV5-1; a weak D match, TRBD2 (6 bases). The CDR3 is 15 residues long. Trimming shortened V by 2 bases and J by 2 bases, and 12 bases separated the two germline ends. Germline-derived CDR1 and CDR2 are SGHRS and YFSETQ. The CDR3 loop is CASSFGTGLTDTQYF. CDR3 in DNA: TGCGCCAGCAGCTTCGGGACTGGCCTCACAGATACGCAGTATTTT.

This rearrangement joins TRBV7-9 to TRBJ1-2; weak D call: TRBD1 (5 bases). In germline, CDR1 is SEHNR, CDR2 FQNEAQ (reference sequence). The CDR3 contains 13 residues. The ends were cut back, 3 bases at V and 7 bases at J, with 12 bases in the middle. The CDR3 bases are TGTGCCAGCAGCTTGGTGCAGGGCCGTGGCTACACCTTC. Its protein product is CASSLVQGRGYTF. The full variable domain, its missing parts supplied by reference TRBV7-9 and TRBJ1-2, is DTGVSQNPRHKITKRGQNVTFRCDPISEHNRLYWYRQTLGQGPEFLTYFQNEAQLEKSRLLSDRFSAERPKGSFSTLEIQRTEQGDSAMYLCASSLVQGRGYTFGSGTRLTVV.

The gene calls are TRBV2 and TRBJ2-3; D perhaps matches TRBD2 (5 bases). The CDR3 has 14 residues. V was clipped by 7 bases and J by 2 bases, with 13 bases between them. The germline gives CDR1 SNHLY, CDR2 FYNNEI. The chain's CDR3 is CASIQSGATDTQYF. The CDR3 DNA is TGTGCCAGCATACAGAGCGGAGCCACAGATACGCAGTATTTT.

This sequence joins TRBV30 and TRBJ1-3; D unresolved. The CDR3 contains 12 residues. V was clipped by 1 base and J by 0 bases, with 1 base between them. The germline CDR1 and CDR2 sequences are GTSNPN and SVGIG (reference sequence). This chain's CDR3 is CAWSGSGNTIYF. The CDR3 DNA follows: TGTGCCTGGAGTGGCTCTGGAAACACCATATATTTT.

The rearrangement links TRBV3-1 (or the pseudogene TRBV3-2) to TRBJ2-5, with no clear D. CDR1 and CDR2 (germline): LGHDT, YNNKEL (reference sequence). The CDR3 has 15 amino acids. The V end lost 1 base, the J end lost 3 bases, and 12 bases lay between the germline ends. Here the CDR3 reads CASSQGEIGKETQYF. CDR3 nucleotides: TGTGCCAGCAGCCAAGGAGAGATTGGCAAAGAGACCCAGTACTTC.

This clone is a singleton in its sample. The chain joins TRBV4-1 to TRBJ1-4; maybe TRBD1 (6 bases). Trimming stripped 2 bases from V and 7 bases from J, with 11 bases between. The CDR3 totals 14 residues. CDR1 MGHRA and CDR2 YSYEKL come from the germline V gene. In DNA, the CDR3 is TGCGCCAGCAGCCAATCAGGGGCAGGTGAAAAACTGTTTTTT. Translation: CASSQSGAGEKLFF.

A single count supports this clone. This sequence joins TRBV4-2 and TRBJ1-3; D perhaps matches TRBD1 (5 bases). V lost 0 bases and J 8 bases, leaving 17 bases between the germline ends. The germline V gene has CDR1 LGHNA and CDR2 YNFKEQ. The CDR3 has 16 residues. DNA for the CDR3: TGTGCCAGCAGCCAAGAGGGGCAGGTTACTTTTCACACCATATATTTT. It is translated as CASSQEGQVTFHTIYF.

The V gene is TRBV10-3, the J gene TRBJ2-7; no reliable D call. The ends were cut back, 8 bases at V and 3 bases at J, with 11 bases in the middle. The germline V gene encodes CDR1 ENHRY and CDR2 SYGVKD. This CDR3 region has 12 residues. CDR3: CAISPGRYEQYF. The CDR3 coding sequence is TGTGCCATCTCCCCGGGCCGCTACGAGCAGTACTTC.